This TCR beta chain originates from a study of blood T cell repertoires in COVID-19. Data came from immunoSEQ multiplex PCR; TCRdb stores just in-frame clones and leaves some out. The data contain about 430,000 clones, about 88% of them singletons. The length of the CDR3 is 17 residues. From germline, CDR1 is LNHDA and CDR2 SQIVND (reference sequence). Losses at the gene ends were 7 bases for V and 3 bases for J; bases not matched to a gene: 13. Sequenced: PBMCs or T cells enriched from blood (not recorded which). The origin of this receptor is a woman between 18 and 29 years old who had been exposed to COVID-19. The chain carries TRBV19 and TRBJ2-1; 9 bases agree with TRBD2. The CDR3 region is CASNLGSGSEDYNEQFF. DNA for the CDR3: TGTGCCAGTAATCTTGGTAGCGGGAGTGAGGACTACAATGAGCAGTTCTTC.